The 5 T cell receptor beta chains below come from one sample, sequenced in a study of beta chain features in type 1 diabetes. Study-level points and caveats: Within each of all four CD4+ subsets, Type 1 diabetes patients had TCRB CDR3s that were moderately but significantly shorter.

Sequenced material consisted of expressed TCRB transcripts (all of the isolated RNA was reverse transcribed). TCRdb's table, derived via immunoSEQ multiplex PCR, lists solely in-frame clones and lacks some. The sample holds more than 300,000 clones; 9.3% are singletons and the top ten take 1%. These receptors have no identified antigens. The specimen sequenced was central memory CD4+ T cells from blood. These receptor sequences come from a man younger than 40 with type 1 diabetes.

This chain joins TRBV7-2 and TRBJ1-1; TRBD1 might be the D (5 bases). V shed 5 bases and J shed 5 bases, with 15 bases lying between them. CDR1 is SGHTA and CDR2 is FQGNSA in the germline V gene. CDR3 length equals 14 residues. CDR3 sequence: CASSAGRVGTEAFF. CDR3 sequence (DNA): TGTGCCAGCAGCGCAGGGAGAGTGGGTACTGAAGCTTTCTTT.

This clone was detected a few times. The CDR3 reads CASSPTAGGQRSTDTQYF. DNA of the CDR3: TGTGCCAGCTCACCAACAGCGGGGGGACAGAGAAGCACAGATACGCAGTATTTT. The chain recombines TRBV18 with TRBJ2-3, with 9 bases aligning to TRBD2. With 2 bases clipped from V and 0 bases from J, the junction kept 9 bases outside the gene matches. The CDR3 runs to 18 residues. In germline, CDR1 is KGHSH, CDR2 LQKENI.

This clone was seen a few times. This chain connects TRBV11-2 to TRBJ2-1; D is perhaps TRBD1 (5 bases). V was cut by 3 bases and J by 5 bases, with 17 bases left in between. The CDR3 is made up of 16 amino acids. Germline V gene lookup returns CDR1 SGHAT and CDR2 FQNNGV. The CDR3 DNA follows: TGTGCCAGCAGCTTGCGGCTAGGGGAAGGGAACAATGAGCAGTTCTTC. Translation gives CASSLRLGEGNNEQFF.

This CDR3 reads CASSTPGEKLFF. DNA for the CDR3: TGTGCCAGCAGTACACCTGGAGAAAAACTGTTTTTT. The rearrangement joins TRBV28 to TRBJ1-4; D not certain. The germline CDR1 and CDR2 sequences are MDHEN and SYDVKM. Between the trimmed V and J ends, which lost 5 bases and 8 bases, there was a span of 9 bases. This CDR3 region has 12 residues.

V usage is TRBV5-1 and J usage is TRBJ2-1, with D unclear. The CDR3 loop spans 14 amino acids. Germline CDR1 is SGHRS and CDR2 is YFSETQ. The V end was cut by 2 bases, the J end by 9 bases, with 15 bases between. The CDR3 is CASSFDRSFGEQFF. The CDR3 nucleotides are TGCGCCAGCAGCTTTGACCGTTCCTTCGGTGAGCAGTTCTTC. The full variable domain, with the rest looked up from reference TRBV5-1 and TRBJ2-1, is KAGVTQTPRYLIKTRGQQVTLSCSPISGHRSVSWYQQTPGQGLQFLFEYFSETQRNKGNFPGRFSGRQFSNSRSEMNVSTLELGDSALYLCASSFDRSFGEQFFGPGTRLTVL.